The clone carrying this T cell receptor beta chain was detected only once. Its antigen is not known. The data stem from a study of T cell responses to AZD1222 COVID-19 vaccine. The length of the CDR3 is 14 residues. J gave up 4 bases and V 4 bases, and 7 bases lay outside the gene matches. Germline values: CDR1 SGHNT, CDR2 YYREEE (reference sequence). TCRdb's copy holds only in-frame clones and misses some; the assay was immunoSEQ multiplex PCR. The table has 75,000 to 80,000 clones, roughly 90% seen once. The study, taken as a whole, reports: At baseline, seropositivity was found in only six AZD1222 recipients. Donors were largely white British and mainly female; clonal diversity was possibly underestimated.

Samples with a second dose at about 4 or about 12 weeks were pooled together. The sequence was collected from an adult who received the AZD1222 COVID-19 vaccine. Material: peripheral blood, obtained 28 days after the second AZD1222 dose. The V gene is TRBV5-4, the J gene TRBJ1-2, with 7 bases fitting TRBD1. The CDR3: CASSRPGGFYGYTF. The CDR3 bases are TGTGCCAGCAGCCGACCAGGGGGATTCTATGGCTACACCTTC.